These 20 T cell receptor beta chains originate from one sample sequenced in a study of vaccination and CD4 T cells after COVID-19. For these TCRs, the target antigens are not known. The treatment: roughly 10-day PBMC culture with coronavirus spike peptide pools or control peptides (ViraFEST assay). An Oncomine TCR Beta short-read assay was used to sequence the DNA from cultured CD4+ T cells. TCRdb analysed the PCR reads with MiXCR anew, one entry per CDR3 protein. This table holds around 13,000 distinct CDR3 sequences, about 70% found once. The sequencing here drew on CD4+ T cells from blood, cultured in vitro, taken after SARS-CoV-2 vaccination. The receptors were sampled from a human donor who received a COVID-19 vaccine.

This rearrangement joins TRBV7-9 to TRBJ1-1; D is unclear. The CDR3 has 13 residues. CDR1 and CDR2 from the germline V gene are SEHNR and FQNEAQ (reference sequence). Trimming cost V 1 base and J 11 bases, with 14 bases left between them. The CDR3 reads CASSLGQKSRAFF. The CDR3 region has the DNA TGTGCCAGCAGCTTAGGCCAGAAAAGTAGGGCTTTCTTT.

The chain has TRBV6-1 and TRBJ1-6; D possibly corresponds to TRBD1 (5 bases). Germline V CDR1 and CDR2: MNHNS, SASEGT. This CDR3 is 16 amino acids long. The V gene lost 7 bases and the J gene lost 7 bases, with 20 bases spanning the gap. This CDR3 is CASTGDGQRGNSPLHF. The CDR3 bases are TGTGCCAGCACCGGGGACGGCCAGCGGGGAAATTCACCCCTCCACTTT.

This chain joins TRBV27 and TRBJ1-1; possibly TRBD1 for D (5 bases). Trimming cost V 6 bases and J 6 bases, with 17 bases left between them. Germline loops: CDR1 MNHEY, CDR2 SMNVEV (reference sequence). The CDR3 runs 14 residues. The CDR3 sequence is CASRPDSIAPEAFF. For the CDR3, the DNA is TGTGCCAGCAGGCCTGACAGTATAGCTCCTGAAGCTTTCTTT.

J is TRBJ2-5 and V is TRBV5-6; D unresolved. CDR1 and CDR2 (germline): SGHDT, YYEEEE. Trimming removed 0 bases from V and 6 bases from J, with 9 bases in between. The CDR3 has 13 amino acids. This CDR3 reads CASSLDAVKTQYF. The DNA of the CDR3 is TGTGCCAGCAGCTTGGATGCGGTTAAGACCCAGTACTTC.

The rearrangement joins TRBV5-1 to TRBJ1-2; no clear D. CDR1 is SGHRS, CDR2 YFSETQ, per germline. The CDR3 runs to 13 residues. The V end lost 0 bases, the J end lost 9 bases, and 12 bases lay between the germline ends. CDR3 DNA sequence: TGCGCCAGCAGCTTGGGGGTGGCAGGTAGCTACACCTTC. It translates to CASSLGVAGSYTF.

The V call is TRBV30, the J call TRBJ1-2; TRBD1 aligns across 7 bases. The CDR3 runs to 15 residues. In germline, CDR1 is GTSNPN, CDR2 SVGIG (reference sequence). J lost 4 bases, V lost 0 bases, and 8 bases had no gene match. CDR3 nucleotide sequence: TGTGCCTGGAGTGTAGTCCCAGGGGGTAGCTATGGCTACACCTTC. This sequence encodes CAWSVVPGGSYGYTF.

This sequence joins TRBV21-1 and TRBJ2-4; TRBD1, the table's D call, lacks a check against the DNA. TRBV21-1 is designated a pseudogene. The CDR3 sequence is 14 residues long. This CDR3 is CASRAVRNKNIQYF. CDR3 bases: TGTGCCTCCCGGGCTGTCAGGAACAAAAACATTCAGTACTTC.

This clonotype has only one observation. This chain links TRBV12-5 with TRBJ2-7; 8 nucleotides align to TRBD1. Looked up from germline, CDR1 is LGHNT and CDR2 is FRNRAP. V lost 1 base and J lost 0; bases outside the gene matches: 8. This CDR3 comprises 17 residues. This CDR3 is CASGLETGGTGSYEQYF. CDR3 in DNA: TGTGCTAGTGGTTTGGAAACAGGGGGAACGGGCTCCTACGAGCAGTACTTC.

The genes are TRBV5-1 and TRBJ1-4; D is ambiguous. The CDR3 consists of 14 residues. Trimming removed 0 bases at V and 5 bases at J, with 8 bases between. Germline CDR1 reads SGHRS; CDR2 reads YFSETQ. CDR3 loop: CASSLGNRNEKLFF. The CDR3 bases are TGCGCCAGCAGCTTGGGAAACAGAAATGAAAAACTGTTTTTT. The entire variable domain, with the rest obtained from reference TRBV5-1 and TRBJ1-4, is as follows: KAGVTQTPRYLIKTRGQQVTLSCSPISGHRSVSWYQQTPGQGLQFLFEYFSETQRNKGNFPGRFSGRQFSNSRSEMNVSTLELGDSALYLCASSLGNRNEKLFFGSGTQLSVL.

V gene TRBV2 combines with J gene TRBJ1-5; D is undetermined. V lost 5 bases and J 0 bases, leaving 14 bases between the germline ends. This CDR3 has 16 amino acids. Germline CDR1 and CDR2: SNHLY and FYNNEI. CDR3 residues: CASSPRASLSNQPQHF. The CDR3 DNA sequence: TGTGCCAGCAGTCCCCGGGCCTCCCTTAGCAATCAGCCCCAGCATTTT.

This clonotype was seen more than once but under ten times. The J gene is TRBJ1-5, the V gene TRBV20-1; the match to TRBD1 covers 8 bases. The CDR3 has 14 residues. Trimming cost V 1 base and J 7 bases; bases outside gene matches: 6. Germline V gene lookup returns CDR1 DFQATT and CDR2 SNEGSKA (reference sequence). CDR3 sequence reads: CSARGGQGGQPQHF. The CDR3 coding sequence is TGCAGTGCTAGAGGTGGACAGGGAGGGCAGCCCCAGCATTTT.

The chain has TRBV5-1 and TRBJ1-2; tentatively, D is TRBD1 (6 bases). V shed 2 bases and J shed 2 bases, with 10 bases lying between them. Germline V gives CDR1 SGHRS, CDR2 YFSETQ. This CDR3 comprises 14 residues. The CDR3 nucleotides are TGCGCCAGCAGCTTACAAGGGGGAAACTATGGCTACACCTTC. Its translation is CASSLQGGNYGYTF.

This rearrangement joins TRBV12-3 or TRBV12-4 to TRBJ1-1; possibly TRBD1 for D (5 bases). Trimming removed 5 bases at V and 11 bases at J, with 24 bases between. The CDR3 has 15 amino acids. The CDR3 loop reads CASSKSGTSTRGAFF. DNA for the CDR3: TGTGCCAGCAGTAAATCCGGGACTTCAACGAGGGGTGCTTTCTTT.

The chain recombines TRBV10-1 with TRBJ1-2; D remains unclear. CDR1 and CDR2 (germline): WNHNN, SYGVQD (reference sequence). The CDR3 sequence is 11 residues long. Trimming removed 4 bases at V and 6 bases at J, with 6 bases between. This CDR3 reads CASSGGNGYTF. CDR3 nucleotide sequence: TGCGCCAGCAGTGGAGGGAATGGCTACACCTTC.

J is TRBJ1-2 and V is TRBV19; D not resolved. Germline V gene data show CDR1 as LNHDA and CDR2 as SQIVND (reference sequence). The CDR3 has 15 amino acids. Trimming took off 4 bases at V and 2 bases at J, with 14 bases between the two ends. Here the CDR3 reads CASSRGLLGNYGYTF. CDR3 coding DNA: TGTGCCAGTAGTAGAGGCCTACTAGGGAACTATGGCTACACCTTC.

The rearrangement uses TRBV7-8 and TRBJ2-1; D may match TRBD1 or TRBD2 (5 bases each). Germline CDR1 is SGHVS and CDR2 is FQNEAQ. The CDR3 covers 17 residues. V lost 0 bases to trimming and J lost 3 bases, with 15 bases between them. For the CDR3, the DNA is TGTGCCAGCAGCTTAGCGGGACCGATGTCAGGCTACAATGAGCAGTTCTTC. It specifies CASSLAGPMSGYNEQFF.

This chain joins TRBV20-1 and TRBJ1-2; D possibly corresponds to TRBD1 (5 bases). The CDR3 has 11 amino acids. With 5 bases removed from V and 8 bases from J, the gap between germline ends came to 12 bases. Germline CDR1 is DFQATT and CDR2 is SNEGSKA (reference sequence). Here the CDR3 reads CSAGQGSGYTF. CDR3 DNA: TGCAGTGCTGGGCAGGGTTCAGGCTACACCTTC.

The rearrangement uses TRBV6-1 and TRBJ1-2; D is uncertain. The germline V and J ends were trimmed by 3 bases and 2 bases, with 7 bases remaining between them. This CDR3 has 13 residues. CDR1 is MNHNS and CDR2 is SASEGT in the germline V gene. The CDR3 bases are TGTGCCAGCAGTGACACAAGAAACTATGGCTACACCTTC. Translation: CASSDTRNYGYTF.

V and J are TRBV6-5 and TRBJ2-2; 9 nucleotides align to TRBD2. The junction had 5 bases not matched to a gene; V was cut back by 4 bases and J by 5 bases. Germline loops: CDR1 MNHEY, CDR2 SVGAGI. CDR3 length: 15 residues. In DNA, the CDR3 is TGTGCCAGCAGTTTAGGCGGGGGGGATACCGGGGAGCTGTTTTTT. It is translated as CASSLGGGDTGELFF.

The chain has TRBV30 and TRBJ2-3, with 7 bases lining up with TRBD2. J gave up 2 bases and V 1 base, and 6 bases lay outside the gene matches. This CDR3 has 15 residues. Per the germline V gene, CDR1 is GTSNPN and CDR2 is SVGIG (reference sequence). CDR3 coding DNA: TGTGCCTGGAGTGGACTAGCAGCTTACACAGATACGCAGTATTTT. Translated, it gives CAWSGLAAYTDTQYF.